Listed below are T cell receptor beta chains from one sample, sequenced in a study of shared clonotypes between healthy human individuals. The protocol was immunoSEQ multiplex PCR, while the TCRdb copy is restricted to in-frame clones and leaves out a portion. The sample includes about 510,000 clones, almost 80% of them seen just once. Sequenced sample: PBMCs. The receptors originated from a woman aged 40 to 49 in good health. Some clones in this sample may be carry-over from other donors' samples. Each CDR3 is given with its conserved first and last residue. D genes are given only for firm matches. Clone size is shown for a subset of rows, as once, few, many or a class of expanded clone.

v_gene	j_gene	abundance	d_gene	CDR3aa	CDR3nt
TRBV7-9	TRBJ2-1	.	.	CASSLVLGGYEQFF	TGTGCCAGCAGCTTAGTCCTCGGGGGTTATGAGCAGTTCTTC
TRBV5-6	TRBJ2-1	once	TRBD1	CASSVGQGYNEQFF	TGTGCCAGCAGCGTGGGACAGGGCTACAATGAGCAGTTCTTC
TRBV5-1	TRBJ1-5	few	.	CASSLMGTRDQPQHF	TGCGCCAGCAGCTTGATGGGGACAAGGGATCAGCCCCAGCATTTT
TRBV19	TRBJ2-7	.	.	CASSINRLYEQYF	TGTGCCAGTAGTATTAATCGGTTGTACGAGCAGTACTTC
TRBV2	TRBJ1-5	.	.	CASSVSNQPQHF	TGTGCCAGCAGCGTATCCAATCAGCCCCAGCATTTT
TRBV6-4	TRBJ2-3	few	TRBD2	CASSVLGSGSSDTQYF	TGTGCCAGCAGCGTCTTGGGTAGCGGGAGCTCAGATACGCAGTATTTT
TRBV2	TRBJ2-2	.	.	CASSEVLNTGELFF	TGTGCCAGCAGTGAGGTGCTGAACACCGGGGAGCTGTTTTTT
TRBV5-1	TRBJ1-1	.	.	CASSLGTQNTEAFF	TGCGCCAGCAGCCTTGGGACACAGAACACTGAAGCTTTCTTT
TRBV18	TRBJ2-5	.	TRBD2	CASSPTSSGRAKGETQYF	TGTGCCAGCTCACCAACAAGTAGCGGGAGGGCCAAGGGAGAGACCCAGTACTTC
TRBV5-1	TRBJ1-4	.	TRBD1	CASSFGTGGMGEKLFF	TGCGCCAGCAGCTTCGGGACAGGGGGCATGGGAGAAAAACTGTTTTTT
TRBV2	TRBJ2-2	.	TRBD1	CASSEGRGPNTGELFF	TGTGCCAGCAGTGAGGGCAGGGGGCCGAACACCGGGGAGCTGTTTTTT
TRBV27	TRBJ2-1	.	TRBD2	CASSSLLAGGYNEQFF	TGTGCCAGCAGTTCACTACTAGCGGGAGGTTACAATGAGCAGTTCTTC
TRBV27	TRBJ1-5	.	.	CASSLIGGSAQPQHF	TGTGCCAGCAGTCTCATAGGGGGGTCGGCTCAGCCCCAGCATTTT
TRBV7-3	TRBJ2-7	.	TRBD1	CASSRTGSYEQYF	TGTGCCAGCAGCAGGACAGGCTCCTACGAGCAGTACTTC
TRBV11-2	TRBJ2-7	.	.	CASSLVPSPPTGQYF	TGTGCCAGCAGCTTAGTACCGTCCCCCCCTACTGGGCAGTACTTC
TRBV2	TRBJ2-7	.	TRBD1	CASSRDRTGEQYF	TGTGCCAGCTCCCGGGACAGGACTGGCGAGCAGTACTTC
TRBV7-6	TRBJ2-7	.	TRBD1	CASSRSQGALNEQYF	TGTGCCAGCAGCCGCTCACAGGGGGCTCTGAACGAGCAGTACTTC
TRBV10-3	TRBJ2-7	.	.	CAISESMAGEQYF	TGTGCCATCAGTGAGTCCATGGCGGGGGAGCAGTACTTC
TRBV7-2	TRBJ1-2	.	.	CASSPLSRWDYGYTF	TGTGCCAGCAGCCCCCTTTCTAGGTGGGACTATGGCTACACCTTC
TRBV7-3	TRBJ2-3	many	.	CASSHPNEDTQYF	TGTGCCAGCAGCCACCCCAATGAGGATACGCAGTATTTT
TRBV6-4	TRBJ2-1	few	TRBD2	CASSPAAGGNNEQFF	TGTGCCAGCAGTCCGGCAGCGGGAGGAAACAATGAGCAGTTCTTC
TRBV9	TRBJ2-1	few	TRBD2	CASSRAGGPYNEQFF	TGTGCCAGCTCAAGAGCGGGAGGGCCTTACAATGAGCAGTTCTTC
TRBV10-3	TRBJ2-7	few	.	CAISEVLGYEQYF	TGTGCCATCAGTGAGGTTTTGGGGTACGAGCAGTACTTC
TRBV10-2	TRBJ2-5	.	.	CASSEKRSQETQYF	TGCGCCAGCAGTGAGAAGAGGAGCCAAGAGACCCAGTACTTC
TRBV5-1	TRBJ2-7	once	TRBD2	CASSFRGPAGDEQYF	TGCGCCAGCAGCTTCCGGGGGCCAGCGGGGGACGAGCAGTACTTC
TRBV7-6	TRBJ2-2	.	.	CASSPAVNTGELFF	TGTGCCAGCAGCCCGGCGGTTAACACCGGGGAGCTGTTTTTT